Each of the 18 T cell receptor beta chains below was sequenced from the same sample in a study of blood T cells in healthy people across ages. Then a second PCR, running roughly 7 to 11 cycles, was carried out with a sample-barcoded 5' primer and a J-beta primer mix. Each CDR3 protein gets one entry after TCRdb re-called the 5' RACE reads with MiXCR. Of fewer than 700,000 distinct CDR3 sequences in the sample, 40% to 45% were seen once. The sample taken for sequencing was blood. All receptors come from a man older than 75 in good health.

CDR3 nucleotides: TGTGCCAGCAGTCCAAAGCTGAACACTGAAGCTTTCTTT. This encodes CASSPKLNTEAFF. This chain joins TRBV6-6 and TRBJ1-1; D is unresolved. The V end was cut by 5 bases, the J end by 0 bases, with 7 bases between. Germline V CDR1 and CDR2: MNHNY, SVGAGI (reference sequence). This CDR3 region has 13 residues.

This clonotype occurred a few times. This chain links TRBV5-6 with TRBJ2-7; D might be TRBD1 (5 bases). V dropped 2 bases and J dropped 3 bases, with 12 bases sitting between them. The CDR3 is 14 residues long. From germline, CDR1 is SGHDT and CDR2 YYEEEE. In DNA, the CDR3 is TGTGCCAGCAGCTTCCGTGCAGGGAACTACGAGCAGTACTTC. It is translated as CASSFRAGNYEQYF.

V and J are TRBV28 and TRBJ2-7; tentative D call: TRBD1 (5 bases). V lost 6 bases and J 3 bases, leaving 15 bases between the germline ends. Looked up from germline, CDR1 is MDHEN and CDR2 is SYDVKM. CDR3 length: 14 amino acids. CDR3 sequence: CASSDQGAYYEQYF. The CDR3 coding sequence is TGTGCCAGCAGCGATCAGGGTGCTTACTACGAGCAGTACTTC.

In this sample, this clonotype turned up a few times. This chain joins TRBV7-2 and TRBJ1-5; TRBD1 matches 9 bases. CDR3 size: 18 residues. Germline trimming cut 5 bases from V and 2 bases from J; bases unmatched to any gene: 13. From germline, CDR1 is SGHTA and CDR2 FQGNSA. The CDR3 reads CASSPPGHRGPGNQPQHF. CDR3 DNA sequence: TGTGCCAGCAGCCCCCCCGGACACAGGGGGCCGGGCAATCAGCCCCAGCATTTT.

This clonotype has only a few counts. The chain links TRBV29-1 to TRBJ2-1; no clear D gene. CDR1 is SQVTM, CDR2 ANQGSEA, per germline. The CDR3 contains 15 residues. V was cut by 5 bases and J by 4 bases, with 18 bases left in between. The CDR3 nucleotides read TGCAGCGTTCGGGTTGGTGCCTCCGAGTACAATGAGCAGTTCTTC. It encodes CSVRVGASEYNEQFF.

The CDR3 DNA reads TGTGCCAGCAGTTACTCGATGGGGGTGAGCACAGATACGCAGTATTTT. This gives the protein CASSYSMGVSTDTQYF. This rearrangement joins TRBV6-5 to TRBJ2-3, with D possibly called TRBD1 or TRBD2 (5 bases each). CDR1 and CDR2 from the germline V gene are MNHEY and SVGAGI. The CDR3 is made up of 16 amino acids. The V end was cut by 0 bases, the J end by 0 bases, with 10 bases between.

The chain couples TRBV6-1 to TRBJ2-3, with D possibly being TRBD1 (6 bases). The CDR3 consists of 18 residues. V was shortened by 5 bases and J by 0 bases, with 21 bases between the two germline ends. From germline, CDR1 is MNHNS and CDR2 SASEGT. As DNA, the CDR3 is TGTGCCAGCAGTATAGACAGGAGGATGCATACTAGCACAGATACGCAGTATTTT. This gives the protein CASSIDRRMHTSTDTQYF.

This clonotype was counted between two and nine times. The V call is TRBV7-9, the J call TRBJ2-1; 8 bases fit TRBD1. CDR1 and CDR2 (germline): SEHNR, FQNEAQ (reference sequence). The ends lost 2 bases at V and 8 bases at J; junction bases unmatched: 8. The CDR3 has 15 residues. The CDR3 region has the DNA TGTGCCAGCAGCTTACCGGGACAGGCAAGCTATGAGCAGTTCTTC. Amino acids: CASSLPGQASYEQFF.

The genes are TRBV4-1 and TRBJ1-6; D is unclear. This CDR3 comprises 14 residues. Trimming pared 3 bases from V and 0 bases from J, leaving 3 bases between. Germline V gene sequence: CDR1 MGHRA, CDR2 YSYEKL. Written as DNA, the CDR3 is TGCGCCAGCAGCCACCTCTCCTATAATTCACCCCTCCACTTT. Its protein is CASSHLSYNSPLHF.

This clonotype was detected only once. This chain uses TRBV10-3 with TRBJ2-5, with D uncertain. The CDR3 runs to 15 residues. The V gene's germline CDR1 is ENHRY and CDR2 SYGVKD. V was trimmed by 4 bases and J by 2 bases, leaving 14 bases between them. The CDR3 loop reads CAISGRPTEQETQYF. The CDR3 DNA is TGTGCCATCAGTGGACGACCGACCGAACAAGAGACCCAGTACTTC.

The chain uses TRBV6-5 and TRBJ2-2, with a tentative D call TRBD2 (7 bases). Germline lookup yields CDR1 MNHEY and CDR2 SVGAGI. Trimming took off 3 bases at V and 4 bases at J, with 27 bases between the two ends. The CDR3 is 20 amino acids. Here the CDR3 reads CASSYLISGAGAETTGELFF. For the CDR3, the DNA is TGTGCCAGCAGTTATTTAATTTCGGGCGCGGGGGCGGAGACCACCGGGGAGCTGTTTTTT.

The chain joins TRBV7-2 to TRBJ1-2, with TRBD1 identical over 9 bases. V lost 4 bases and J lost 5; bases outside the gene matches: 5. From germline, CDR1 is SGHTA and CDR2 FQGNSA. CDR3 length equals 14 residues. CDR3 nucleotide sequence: TGTGCCAGCAGCTCGGTGGGACAGGGTTATGGCTACACCTTC. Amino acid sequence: CASSSVGQGYGYTF.

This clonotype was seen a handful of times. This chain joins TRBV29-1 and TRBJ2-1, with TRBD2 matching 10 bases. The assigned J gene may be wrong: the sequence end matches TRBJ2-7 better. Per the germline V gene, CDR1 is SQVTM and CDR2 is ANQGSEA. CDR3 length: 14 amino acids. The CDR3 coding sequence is TGCAGCGGCTCTAGCGGGAGCTCCTACAATGAGCAGTACTTC. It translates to CSGSSGSSYNEQYF.

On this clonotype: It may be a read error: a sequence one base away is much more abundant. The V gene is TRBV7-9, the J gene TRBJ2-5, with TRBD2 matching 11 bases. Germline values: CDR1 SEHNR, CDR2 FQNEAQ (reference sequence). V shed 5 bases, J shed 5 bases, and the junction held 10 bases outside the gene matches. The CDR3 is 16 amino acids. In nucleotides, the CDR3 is TGTGCCAGCAGCAAGGGACTAGCGGAAGTGTTTGAGACCCAGTACTTC. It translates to CASSKGLAEVFETQYF. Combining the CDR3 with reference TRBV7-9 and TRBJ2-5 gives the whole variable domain DTGVSQNPRHKITKRGQNVTFRCDPISEHNRLYWYRQTLGQGPEFLTYFQNEAQLEKSRLLSDRFSAERPKGSFSTLEIQRTEQGDSAMYLCASSKGLAEVFETQYFGPGTRLLVL.

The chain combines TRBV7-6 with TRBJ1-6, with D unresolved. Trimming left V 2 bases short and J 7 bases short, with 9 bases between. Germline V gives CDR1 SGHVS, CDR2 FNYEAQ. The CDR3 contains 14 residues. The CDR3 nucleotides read TGTGCCAGCAGCTTAAAGACCAGGAATTCACCCCTCCACTTT. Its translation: CASSLKTRNSPLHF.

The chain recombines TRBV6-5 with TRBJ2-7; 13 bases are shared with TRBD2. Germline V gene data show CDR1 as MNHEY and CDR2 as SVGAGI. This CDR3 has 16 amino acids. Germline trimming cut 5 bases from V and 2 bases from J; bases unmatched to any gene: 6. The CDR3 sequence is CASSHLGLAGTYEQYF. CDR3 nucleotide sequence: TGTGCCAGCAGTCACCTGGGACTAGCGGGGACCTACGAGCAGTACTTC.

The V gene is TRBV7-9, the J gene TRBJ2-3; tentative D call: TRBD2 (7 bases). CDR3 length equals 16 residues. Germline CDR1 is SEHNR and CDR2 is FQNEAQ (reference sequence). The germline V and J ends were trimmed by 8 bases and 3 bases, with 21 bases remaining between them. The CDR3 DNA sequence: TGTGCCAGCGGCCCGACTAGCCCGGGGGCTACAGATACGCAGTATTTT. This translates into CASGPTSPGATDTQYF.

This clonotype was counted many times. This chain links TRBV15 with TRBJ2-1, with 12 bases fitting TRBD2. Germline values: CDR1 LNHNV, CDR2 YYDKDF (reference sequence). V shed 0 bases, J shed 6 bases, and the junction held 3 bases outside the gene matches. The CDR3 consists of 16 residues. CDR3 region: CATSRELAGGLNEQFF. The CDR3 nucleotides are TGTGCCACCAGCAGAGAACTAGCGGGGGGCCTCAATGAGCAGTTCTTC.